These 5 T cell receptor beta chains share one sample of origin, sequenced in a study of blood T cell repertoires in COVID-19 (dated by TCRdb to the early 2020s). The library was produced with the immunoSEQ multiplex PCR assay. In its TCRdb copy, this immuneACCESS table keeps in-frame sequences only and misses some clones. Where compared with another copy, unresolved V genes explain less than half of these, and the others have no known cause. A total of about 440,000 clones appear in this sample, around 89% of them only once. Roughly an eighth of the sample is held by the ten biggest clonotypes. The specimen was peripheral blood. The receptors stem from a woman aged 50 to 65 with COVID-19, enrolled during active disease.

The rearrangement links TRBV5-5 to TRBJ2-3; TRBD2 aligns across 8 bases. CDR1 and CDR2 (germline): SGHKS, YYEKEE (reference sequence). The ends lost 3 bases at V and 2 bases at J; junction bases unmatched: 8. The CDR3 runs 16 residues. CDR3 DNA: TGTGCCAGCAGCTACCTCAGCGGGGGATACACAGATACGCAGTATTTT. Translation gives CASSYLSGGYTDTQYF.

The chain uses TRBV6-5 and TRBJ1-4; 9 bases line up with TRBD1. With V trimmed by 0 bases and J by 5 bases, 1 base remained unmatched. The CDR3 contains 15 residues. Germline loops: CDR1 MNHEY, CDR2 SVGAGI. CDR3 region: CASSYSGTGNEKLFF. The CDR3 DNA sequence: TGTGCCAGCAGTTACTCCGGGACAGGGAATGAAAAACTGTTTTTT.

This chain uses TRBV5-1 with TRBJ2-3; D is perhaps TRBD1 (6 bases). The CDR3 loop spans 14 amino acids. Germline V gene data show CDR1 as SGHRS and CDR2 as YFSETQ. Trimming cost V 4 bases and J 2 bases, with 11 bases left between them. The CDR3 DNA sequence: TGCGCCAGCAGCCCGGACAGAAACACAGATACGCAGTATTTT. As protein: CASSPDRNTDTQYF.

This chain links TRBV30 with TRBJ2-2; possible D gene TRBD2, 7 bases. The length of the CDR3 is 14 residues. Trimming cost V 4 bases and J 7 bases, with 16 bases left between them. The V gene's germline CDR1 is GTSNPN and CDR2 SVGIG (reference sequence). CDR3 coding DNA: TGTGCCTGGATCAAAAGGGGGGGCAACGGGGAGCTGTTTTTT. This gives the protein CAWIKRGGNGELFF.

The chain carries TRBV5-8 and TRBJ1-1, with unresolved D. This CDR3 is 14 amino acids long. Trimming cost V 1 base and J 5 bases, with 12 bases left between them. The germline V gene encodes CDR1 SGHTS and CDR2 YDEGEE. CDR3 amino acids: CASSLRWGGTEAFF. CDR3 sequence (DNA): TGTGCCAGCAGCTTGCGGTGGGGAGGAACTGAAGCTTTCTTT. The whole variable domain, filled in from reference TRBV5-8 and TRBJ1-1, reads EAGVTQSPTHLIKTRGQQATLRCSPISGHTSVYWYQQALGLGLQFLLWYDEGEERNRGNFPPRFSGRQFPNYSSELNVNALELEDSALYLCASSLRWGGTEAFFGQGTRLTVV.